Following are 2 T cell receptor beta chains from one sample sequenced in a study of cytomegalovirus exposure and HLA in healthy donors. TCRdb's copy holds only in-frame clones and misses some; the assay was immunoSEQ multiplex PCR. The sample records about 70,000 clones, 80% to 95% being singletons. Sequenced material: PBMCs. The receptor source for this set is a man in his late teens or twenties in good health and CMV-seropositive.

The chain combines TRBV6-1 with TRBJ2-5, with TRBD1 as a possible D gene (5 bases). CDR1 and CDR2 (germline): MNHNS, SASEGT. CDR3 length equals 15 residues. The V gene lost 5 bases and the J gene lost 5 bases, with 18 bases spanning the gap. The CDR3 DNA is TGTGCCAGCAGTCCCCATCTAGGGGATAGCGAGACCCAGTACTTC. Translation gives CASSPHLGDSETQYF.

This clone was detected only a few times. The V call is TRBV5-1, the J call TRBJ2-7, with D tentatively TRBD1 (6 bases). This CDR3 contains 18 residues. V shed 0 bases and J shed 0 bases, with 19 bases lying between them. The germline CDR1 and CDR2 sequences are SGHRS and YFSETQ. The CDR3 sequence: CASSLGFRTALSSYEQYF. The DNA for the CDR3 is TGCGCCAGCAGCTTGGGATTTAGGACAGCCTTAAGCTCCTACGAGCAGTACTTC. Variable domain in full (rest from reference TRBV5-1 and TRBJ2-7): KAGVTQTPRYLIKTRGQQVTLSCSPISGHRSVSWYQQTPGQGLQFLFEYFSETQRNKGNFPGRFSGRQFSNSRSEMNVSTLELGDSALYLCASSLGFRTALSSYEQYFGPGTRLTVT.